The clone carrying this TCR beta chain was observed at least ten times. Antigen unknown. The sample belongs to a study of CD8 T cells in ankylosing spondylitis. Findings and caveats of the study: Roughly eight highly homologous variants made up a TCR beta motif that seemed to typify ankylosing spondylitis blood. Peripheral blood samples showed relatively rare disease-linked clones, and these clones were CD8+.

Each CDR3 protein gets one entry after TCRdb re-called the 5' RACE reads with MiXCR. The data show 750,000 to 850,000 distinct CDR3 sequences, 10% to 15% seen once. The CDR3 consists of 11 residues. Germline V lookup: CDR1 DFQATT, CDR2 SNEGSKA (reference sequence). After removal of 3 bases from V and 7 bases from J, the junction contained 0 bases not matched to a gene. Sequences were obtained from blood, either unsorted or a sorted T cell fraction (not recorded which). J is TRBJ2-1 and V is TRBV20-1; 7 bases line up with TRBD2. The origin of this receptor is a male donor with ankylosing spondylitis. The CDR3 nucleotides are TGCAGTGCTAGCGGGAGGAATGAGCAGTTCTTC. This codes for CSASGRNEQFF.